The present TCR beta chain was sequenced within a study of blood T cells in healthy people across ages. Together with a sample-barcoded 5' primer, a J-beta primer mix was included in a second PCR lasting about 6 to 11 cycles. Via MiXCR, TCRdb re-called the 5' RACE reads, giving one row per CDR3 protein. The sample gives around 820,000 distinct CDR3 sequences, more than 20% of which show up once; roughly 3.8% is in the top ten. Notes on this clonotype: The antigen is unknown.

This CDR3 is 14 amino acids long. Germline CDR1 reads MNHEY; CDR2 reads SVGEGT. V lost 7 bases and J 2 bases, leaving 14 bases between the germline ends. Overall study findings and caveats: Higher diversity and more naive CD4+ cells were features of long-lived donors, compared to aged donors. In older individuals, TCR beta diversity per million T cells was lower, falling roughly linearly with age.

Another study also made use of these data, one on T cells of mothers and their children. This second study notes: A slight, non-significant increase in overlap was found for related mother-child pairs relative to unrelated pairs.

The chain links TRBV6-2 or TRBV6-3 to TRBJ1-1, with a tentative D call TRBD1 (5 bases). What was sequenced was blood. The sequence was obtained from a boy younger than 18 in good health. CDR3 DNA sequence: TGTGCCAGCATCGGCGGGACGGTCAACACTGAAGCTTTCTTT. Translation: CASIGGTVNTEAFF.